Below, 23 T cell receptor beta chains from the same sample are listed, as sequenced in a study of identical twins. MiXCR, run by TCRdb on the 5' RACE reads, gives a single entry per CDR3 protein. The sample contains roughly 630,000 distinct CDR3 sequences, roughly 7.1% of which appear only once. These data are also associated with another study on yellow fever vaccine responses in identical twins.

Material: PBMCs. These receptors all come from a woman between 18 and 29 years old in good health.

This clonotype occurred many times. The chain employs TRBV5-1 and TRBJ1-5, with D unresolved. CDR3 length equals 16 residues. Looked up from germline, CDR1 is SGHRS and CDR2 is YFSETQ. Trimming stripped 4 bases from V and 0 bases from J, with 14 bases between. This CDR3 is CASSLPELPSNQPQHF. CDR3 bases: TGCGCCAGCAGCCTCCCTGAGTTACCTAGCAATCAGCCCCAGCATTTT. The full variable domain, rest sourced from reference TRBV5-1 and TRBJ1-5, is KAGVTQTPRYLIKTRGQQVTLSCSPISGHRSVSWYQQTPGQGLQFLFEYFSETQRNKGNFPGRFSGRQFSNSRSEMNVSTLELGDSALYLCASSLPELPSNQPQHFGDGTRLSIL.

This clonotype appeared a few times. This CDR3 is CASRTGTGGGNEQFF. In nucleotides, the CDR3 is TGTGCCAGCAGAACCGGGACAGGCGGCGGCAATGAGCAGTTCTTC. The chain has TRBV12-3 or TRBV12-4 and TRBJ2-1; TRBD1 matches at 8 bases. This CDR3 is 15 amino acids long. Trimming took 6 bases from V and 6 from J; bases not matched to a gene: 10.

This clonotype was seen more than once but under ten times. The J gene is TRBJ1-5, the V gene TRBV12-3 or TRBV12-4; D gene uncertain. This CDR3 spans 14 amino acids. The ends were cut back, 6 bases at V and 3 bases at J, with 12 bases in the middle. CDR3 region: CASSRTLLNQPQHF. CDR3 nucleotide sequence: TGTGCCAGCAGCCGGACGCTCCTCAATCAGCCCCAGCATTTT.

This chain connects TRBV29-1 to TRBJ2-5; D gene uncertain. Germline V lookup: CDR1 SQVTM, CDR2 ANQGSEA. With 4 bases removed from V and 5 bases from J, the gap between germline ends came to 17 bases. This CDR3 has 14 residues. DNA of the CDR3: TGCAGCGTTGGGTCGCCCTGGGCTCCGGAGACCCAGTACTTC. It specifies CSVGSPWAPETQYF.

This clonotype has just a few counts. The rearrangement uses TRBV14 and TRBJ1-4; no clear D. The V gene lost 4 bases and the J gene lost 7 bases, with 13 bases spanning the gap. The CDR3 spans 14 residues. CDR1 is SGHDN, CDR2 FVKESK, per germline. CDR3 residues: CASSPTAGGEKLFF. The CDR3 nucleotides are TGTGCCAGCAGCCCCACGGCAGGTGGTGAAAAACTGTTTTTT.

This clonotype has at least ten counts. The J gene is TRBJ2-1, the V gene TRBV20-1; D not certain. Between the trimmed V and J ends, which lost 3 bases and 7 bases, there was a span of 13 bases. Germline V gives CDR1 DFQATT, CDR2 SNEGSKA (reference sequence). There are 13 residues in the CDR3. The CDR3 nucleotides are TGCAGTGCTAGCCCCCTCCTTGGGAATGAGCAGTTCTTC. Translated: CSASPLLGNEQFF.

The genes are TRBV12-3 or TRBV12-4 and TRBJ2-5; tentatively, D is TRBD1 (6 bases). The ends were cut back, 0 bases at V and 5 bases at J, with 25 bases in the middle. This CDR3 contains 19 residues. CDR3 DNA sequence: TGTGCCAGCAGTTTAGCGCAGCTCGTCTTACAGGGTGCTTGGGAGACCCAGTACTTC. The encoded protein is CASSLAQLVLQGAWETQYF.

In its sample, this clonotype was seen a few times. The J gene is TRBJ2-7, the V gene TRBV19; D gene uncertain. V was cut by 4 bases and J by 1 base, with 8 bases left in between. This CDR3 has 13 residues. In germline, CDR1 is LNHDA, CDR2 SQIVND (reference sequence). Written as DNA, the CDR3 is TGTGCCAGTAGTAATGGACGGTCCTACGAGCAGTACTTC. Encoded protein: CASSNGRSYEQYF. Supplemented by reference TRBV19 and TRBJ2-7, the full variable domain reads DGGITQSPKYLFRKEGQNVTLSCEQNLNHDAMYWYRQDPGQGLRLIYYSQIVNDFQKGDIAEGYSVSREKKESFPLTVTSAQKNPTAFYLCASSNGRSYEQYFGPGTRLTVT.

A few counts support this clonotype. The CDR3 DNA reads TGTGCCAGCAGCTCCGGGGGTATTAGCACAGATACGCAGTATTTT. Amino acid sequence: CASSSGGISTDTQYF. The chain couples TRBV11-2 to TRBJ2-3; D is possibly TRBD2 (6 bases). The V end lost 4 bases, the J end lost 0 bases, and 11 bases lay between the germline ends. CDR1 and CDR2 from the germline V gene are SGHAT and FQNNGV. The CDR3 consists of 15 residues.

A few counts support this clonotype. This chain connects TRBV5-1 to TRBJ2-7; TRBD2 aligns across 14 bases. The CDR3 consists of 15 residues. CDR1 and CDR2 (germline): SGHRS, YFSETQ. The V gene end was trimmed by 4 bases and the J gene end by 6 bases; junction bases not matched to a gene: 6. The CDR3 region is CASSPEGTSGSEQYF. The CDR3, as DNA: TGCGCCAGCAGCCCCGAAGGGACTAGCGGGAGCGAGCAGTACTTC.

The table lists this clonotype with a few counts. The chain uses TRBV6-6 and TRBJ2-7; TRBD2 might be the D (6 bases). With 5 bases removed from V and 7 bases from J, the gap between germline ends came to 15 bases. The CDR3 has 13 residues. From germline, CDR1 is MNHNY and CDR2 SVGAGI (reference sequence). The CDR3 spells CASSPGLQMEQYV. For the CDR3, the DNA is TGTGCCAGCAGTCCGGGACTCCAAATGGAGCAGTACGTC.

The chain couples TRBV20-1 to TRBJ2-1; 9 bases are a match to TRBD2. The trim removed 3 bases at V and 4 bases at J, leaving 7 bases unmatched. Germline V gene sequence: CDR1 DFQATT, CDR2 SNEGSKA (reference sequence). The CDR3 consists of 15 residues. The CDR3 nucleotides are TGCAGTGCTAGTTCTGGGACTAGCAGTTACAATGAGCAGTTCTTC. It is translated as CSASSGTSSYNEQFF.

The V and J genes are TRBV12-3 or TRBV12-4 and TRBJ2-5; D assignment may be TRBD1 or TRBD2 (5 bases each). The CDR3 contains 13 residues. Trimming cost V 5 bases and J 2 bases, with 9 bases left between them. The chain's CDR3 is CASSGTTQETQYF. CDR3 nucleotide sequence: TGTGCCAGCAGTGGGACCACACAAGAGACCCAGTACTTC.

The rearrangement uses TRBV7-3 and TRBJ1-2; TRBD1 might be the D (6 bases). Germline V CDR1 and CDR2: SGHTA, FQGTGA. The CDR3 sequence is 15 residues long. The V end was cut by 4 bases, the J end by 2 bases, with 14 bases between. This chain's CDR3 is CASSSTGSDNYGYTF. The CDR3 coding sequence is TGTGCCAGCAGCTCCACAGGGAGTGACAACTATGGCTACACCTTC.

This sequence joins TRBV19 and TRBJ2-1; either TRBD1 or TRBD2 may supply D (5 bases each). V lost 5 bases to trimming and J lost 3 bases, with 14 bases between them. Per germline, CDR1 LNHDA and CDR2 SQIVND (reference sequence). This CDR3 has 15 amino acids. CDR3 in amino acids: CASSLQEVDYNEQFF. The CDR3 DNA sequence: TGTGCCAGTAGTCTACAGGAGGTTGACTACAATGAGCAGTTCTTC.

This clonotype has just a few counts. The chain has TRBV2 and TRBJ1-4; D unresolved. Between the trimmed V and J ends, which lost 4 bases and 6 bases, there was a span of 15 bases. The CDR3 has 15 residues. Per the germline V gene, CDR1 is SNHLY and CDR2 is FYNNEI. The DNA for the CDR3 is TGTGCCAGCAGTGGGTTGAGGGCGATTGATGAAAAACTGTTTTTT. It encodes CASSGLRAIDEKLFF. Full variable domain (missing parts from reference TRBV2 and TRBJ1-4): EPEVTQTPSHQVTQMGQEVILRCVPISNHLYFYWYRQILGQKVEFLVSFYNNEISEKSEIFDDQFSVERPDGSNFTLKIRSTKLEDSAMYFCASSGLRAIDEKLFFGSGTQLSVL.

The chain links TRBV10-3 to TRBJ2-1, with unresolved D. Germline CDR1 and CDR2: ENHRY and SYGVKD. Trimming stripped 11 bases from V and 5 bases from J, with 10 bases between. This CDR3 region has 11 residues. CDR3 amino acids: CAVRGNNEQFF. The DNA of the CDR3 is TGTGCCGTACGCGGTAACAATGAGCAGTTCTTC.

V gene TRBV7-2 combines with J gene TRBJ1-2, with 8 bases fitting TRBD1. With V trimmed by 5 bases and J by 5 bases, 16 bases remained unmatched. The CDR3 has 17 residues. The V gene's germline CDR1 is SGHTA and CDR2 FQGNSA. This CDR3 reads CASSEADWTGLVYGYTF. The CDR3 nucleotides read TGTGCCAGCAGCGAGGCGGATTGGACAGGGTTGGTTTATGGCTACACCTTC.

V usage is TRBV4-2 and J usage is TRBJ2-6; D unresolved. Trimming took 2 bases from V and 0 from J, leaving 8 bases between them. CDR3 length: 16 residues. Germline V gene data show CDR1 as LGHNA and CDR2 as YNFKEQ. The chain's CDR3 is CASSQSWNSGANVLTF. As DNA, the CDR3 is TGTGCCAGCAGCCAAAGCTGGAACTCTGGGGCCAACGTCCTGACTTTC.

There are many counts of this clonotype. The chain carries TRBV21-1 and TRBJ2-2. TRBV21-1 is an annotated pseudogene. There are 17 residues in the CDR3. CDR3 nucleotide sequence: TGTGCCAGCAGCAAAGGCCTGATTTTCCCGAACACCGGGGAGCTGTTTTTT. This codes for CASSKGLIFPNTGELFF.

This clonotype showed up just a few times. The chain is built from TRBV10-3 and TRBJ2-7; 10 positions match TRBD2. From germline, CDR1 is ENHRY and CDR2 SYGVKD. The CDR3 has 15 amino acids. V shed 6 bases, J shed 4 bases, and the junction held 9 bases outside the gene matches. DNA for the CDR3: TGTGCCATCAGGGACCCTAGCGGGAGTATGTACGAGCAGTACTTC. This codes for CAIRDPSGSMYEQYF.

The rearrangement links TRBV5-1 to TRBJ1-1, with TRBD1 as a possible D gene (5 bases). Per germline, CDR1 SGHRS and CDR2 YFSETQ. Trimming took 1 base from V and 3 from J, leaving 13 bases between them. The CDR3 has 15 amino acids. The CDR3: CASSLNWGGDTEAFF. CDR3 nucleotides: TGCGCCAGCAGCTTGAACTGGGGAGGGGACACTGAAGCTTTCTTT.

This clonotype was seen only a few times. This rearrangement joins TRBV4-2 to TRBJ2-5; 9 bases are a match to TRBD2. The CDR3 length is 16 residues. The junction had 4 bases not matched to a gene; V was cut back by 1 base and J by 1 base. Germline V gives CDR1 LGHNA, CDR2 YNFKEQ. This chain's CDR3 is CASSQVSGRFQETQYF. Written as DNA, the CDR3 is TGTGCCAGCAGCCAAGTCAGCGGGAGGTTCCAAGAGACCCAGTACTTC.